The next 7 T cell receptor beta chains were all read from a single sample in a study of response to subunit inactivated influenza vaccine. TCRdb reprocessed the RT-PCR reads via MiXCR and lists one record per CDR3 protein. The profile shows roughly 780,000 distinct CDR3 sequences, about a fifth of them singletons. The sample in question was PBMCs from blood, obtained 5 days after vaccination. All receptors derive from a man between 50 and 59 years old who received an inactivated influenza vaccine.

The V gene is TRBV18, the J gene TRBJ2-7; 7 bases are a match to TRBD2. Germline-derived CDR1 and CDR2 are KGHSH and LQKENI. The CDR3 extends over 13 amino acids. The J segment lost 5 bases and the V segment lost 3 bases, leaving 4 bases of the junction unmatched. The CDR3 loop reads CASSPREGHEQYF. The CDR3 nucleotides are TGTGCCAGCTCACCCAGGGAGGGCCACGAGCAGTACTTC.

The chain links TRBV6-1 to TRBJ1-4; D is unresolved. This CDR3 spans 16 amino acids. Germline assignment: CDR1 MNHNS and CDR2 SASEGT. V was clipped by 6 bases and J by 7 bases, with 21 bases between them. CDR3 sequence (DNA): TGTGCCAGCAGCCCCCTAGGGCCCCAAGGGAGTGAAAAACTGTTTTTT. This gives the protein CASSPLGPQGSEKLFF.

This clonotype was counted only a few times. The chain links TRBV7-2 to TRBJ2-6, with D uncertain. The CDR3 is 13 residues long. Germline CDR1 and CDR2: SGHTA and FQGNSA. Written as DNA, the CDR3 is TGTGCAACCTCTGGCTCTGGGGCCAACGTCCTGACTTTC. It codes for CATSGSGANVLTF.

V is TRBV7-2 and J is TRBJ2-1; 12 bases map to TRBD2. The CDR3 has 16 residues. The junction had 3 bases not matched to a gene; V was cut back by 4 bases and J by 2 bases. CDR1 and CDR2 (germline): SGHTA, FQGNSA. In DNA, the CDR3 is TGTGCCAGCAGCTCACGGACTAGCGGGGCCTACAATGAGCAGTTCTTC. Its translation: CASSSRTSGAYNEQFF. Based on the CDR3 plus reference TRBV7-2 and TRBJ2-1, the full variable domain is GAGVSQSPSNKVTEKGKDVELRCDPISGHTALYWYRQSLGQGLEFLIYFQGNSAPDKSGLPSDRFSAERTGGSVSTLTIQRTQQEDSAVYLCASSSRTSGAYNEQFFGPGTRLTVL.

This clonotype was seen a few times. This rearrangement joins TRBV15 to TRBJ1-5; 8 nucleotides match TRBD1. V dropped 3 bases and J dropped 0; count of bases not matched to a gene: 7. CDR3 size: 17 residues. CDR1 and CDR2 (germline): LNHNV, YYDKDF (reference sequence). The CDR3 sequence is CATSSDRGSYSNQPQHF. In DNA, the CDR3 is TGTGCCACCAGCAGCGACAGGGGCAGCTATAGCAATCAGCCCCAGCATTTT.

This clonotype was detected only a few times. V usage is TRBV25-1 and J usage is TRBJ1-2; no definite D call. With 6 bases removed from V and 2 bases from J, the gap between germline ends came to 10 bases. CDR1 and CDR2 (germline): MGHDK, SYGVNS. This CDR3 has 13 amino acids. CDR3 sequence: CASSQASNYGYTF. As DNA, the CDR3 is TGTGCCAGCAGCCAGGCCTCGAACTATGGCTACACCTTC.

This clonotype has just a few counts. The chain links TRBV6-5 to TRBJ2-3, with 9 bases fitting TRBD1. CDR3 size: 15 residues. Germline CDR1 reads MNHEY; CDR2 reads SVGAGI. V lost 0 bases and J lost 5; bases outside the gene matches: 3. The CDR3 region has the DNA TGTGCCAGCAGTTACTCGACAGGGGGGGGAGATACGCAGTATTTT. It translates to CASSYSTGGGDTQYF.